This section outlines one TCR beta chain sequence together with its context. This may arise from a read error, as a much more abundant clone is one base away. Taking roughly 20-32 mg of unsorted bulk tissue, the authors co-extracted RNA and DNA. No patient had received treatment, and all had chronic HBV infection. Total RNA amounting to roughly 450 ng was the source from which TCR beta cDNA was made with a constant-region primer. The TCR beta library was amplified through three nested multiplex PCR rounds in a modified ARM-PCR procedure. Forward primers for TRBV1-TRBV30 and a C-beta reverse primer served the first two PCR rounds, at roughly 10 cycles each. TCRdb fed the multiplex PCR reads into MiXCR, producing one record per CDR3 protein. The sample has about 92,000 distinct CDR3 sequences, approximately 68% seen once; the top ten hold approximately 30%. The sample originates from a study of tumor-infiltrating lymphocytes in primary liver carcinoma. In the study overall: Staging of the tumors gave T1-T3 N0M0, with widths of about 4.2 to 10 cm.

The CDR3 runs to 11 residues. Germline V gene data show CDR1 as WSHSY and CDR2 as SAAADI. The V and J ends lost 4 bases and 8 bases respectively, with 6 bases between them. The sample taken for sequencing was tumor-adjacent normal liver tissue. This chain links TRBV10-2 with TRBJ2-1; no definite D call. The source is a man aged 40-49 years with primary liver carcinoma and hepatitis B virus infection. The CDR3 region is CASSVGDEQFF. The CDR3 DNA follows: TGCGCCAGCAGTGTTGGTGATGAGCAGTTCTTC.